Listed here are 26 T cell receptor beta chains from one sample, sequenced in a study of blood T cell repertoires in COVID-19 (TCRdb year 2020). Library preparation was by the immunoSEQ multiplex PCR assay. This is the immuneACCESS table as TCRdb keeps it, with only in-frame sequences that have V and J called. A part of the clones is gone; compared with another copy, unresolved V genes explain less than half, and the rest is unexplained. The sample data list about 370,000 clones, and roughly 90% of these were observed just once. Around 2.8% of the sample comes from the top ten. Sequencing input: peripheral blood. These receptors came from a woman aged 25 to 39 with COVID-19, enrolled during active disease.

The CDR3 DNA reads as TGTGCCACCAGCATCTCCGCAGATACGCAGTATTTT. Its translation is CATSISADTQYF. The rearrangement joins TRBV15 to TRBJ2-3; D is unresolved. The ends were cut back, 4 bases at V and 4 bases at J, with 6 bases in the middle. Germline assignment: CDR1 LNHNV and CDR2 YYDKDF (reference sequence). This CDR3 region has 12 residues.

This clone came up once. The chain combines TRBV28 with TRBJ2-5, with TRBD1 identical over 7 bases. Germline V gives CDR1 MDHEN, CDR2 SYDVKM. This CDR3 contains 13 residues. J was trimmed by 2 bases and V by 6 bases; bases with no gene match: 3. The DNA of the CDR3 is TGTGCCAGCAGGAGGGGGCGGCAAGAGACCCAGTACTTC. Translation gives CASRRGRQETQYF.

This clone appeared a few times. This CDR3 is also generated by other DNA sequences in the sample. This chain joins TRBV18 and TRBJ1-1; D may be TRBD1 (5 bases). The CDR3 has 15 residues. Looked up from germline, CDR1 is KGHSH and CDR2 is LQKENI. Trimming cost V 0 bases and J 2 bases, with 10 bases left between them. CDR3 loop: CASSPPSGANTEAFF. The CDR3 DNA reads as TGTGCCAGCTCACCACCTAGCGGGGCCAACACTGAAGCTTTCTTT.

This chain uses TRBV27 with TRBJ2-1; 9 positions agree with TRBD1. The germline V gene encodes CDR1 MNHEY and CDR2 SMNVEV (reference sequence). J was trimmed by 4 bases and V by 8 bases; bases with no gene match: 6. The CDR3 has 14 amino acids. CDR3 amino acids: CASQRQGEYNEQFF. The CDR3 coding sequence is TGTGCCAGCCAACGACAGGGGGAATACAATGAGCAGTTCTTC.

This rearrangement joins TRBV2 to TRBJ1-2; a weak D match, TRBD1 (6 bases). Trimming removed 3 bases from V and 8 bases from J, with 13 bases in between. This CDR3 region has 13 residues. Germline CDR1 reads SNHLY; CDR2 reads FYNNEI. CDR3 region: CASSDRGRDGYTF. Written as DNA, the CDR3 is TGTGCCAGCAGTGACAGGGGTCGGGACGGCTACACCTTC. Full variable domain (remainder filled in from reference TRBV2 and TRBJ1-2): EPEVTQTPSHQVTQMGQEVILRCVPISNHLYFYWYRQILGQKVEFLVSFYNNEISEKSEIFDDQFSVERPDGSNFTLKIRSTKLEDSAMYFCASSDRGRDGYTFGSGTRLTVV.

The J gene is TRBJ2-1, the V gene TRBV7-2; 14 bases are shared with TRBD2. This CDR3 has 16 amino acids. After removal of 5 bases from V and 8 bases from J, the junction contained 8 bases not matched to a gene. Germline-derived CDR1 and CDR2 are SGHTA and FQGNSA. The CDR3 DNA follows: TGTGCCAGCAGCAGGACTAGCGGGGGGACCGTGTATGAGCAGTTCTTC. Its translation is CASSRTSGGTVYEQFF.

V gene TRBV30 combines with J gene TRBJ2-1; TRBD2 matches at 10 bases. CDR1 and CDR2 from the germline V gene are GTSNPN and SVGIG (reference sequence). The trim removed 7 bases at V and 0 bases at J, leaving 0 bases unmatched. The CDR3 has 13 amino acids. CDR3 in amino acids: CALAGGSYNEQFF. CDR3 coding DNA: TGTGCCTTAGCGGGAGGCTCCTACAATGAGCAGTTCTTC. Drawing the rest from reference TRBV30 and TRBJ2-1, the complete variable domain is SQTIHQWPATLVQPVGSPLSLECTVEGTSNPNLYWYRQAAGRGLQLLFYSVGIGQISSEVPQNLSASRPQDRQFILSSKKLLLSDSGFYLCALAGGSYNEQFFGPGTRLTVL.

The chain couples TRBV24-1 to TRBJ2-1; 7 nucleotides align to TRBD1. J lost 5 bases, V lost 1 base, and 10 bases had no gene match. CDR1 is KGHDR and CDR2 is SFDVKD in the germline V gene. The CDR3 has 17 residues. In nucleotides, the CDR3 is TGTGCCACCAGTGATTTCCCGTCCGGGACAGTTAACAATGAGCAGTTCTTC. Translated: CATSDFPSGTVNNEQFF.

This chain uses TRBV19 with TRBJ2-7; D is perhaps TRBD1 (5 bases). The V gene's germline CDR1 is LNHDA and CDR2 SQIVND (reference sequence). Trimming shortened V by 5 bases and J by 4 bases, and 18 bases separated the two germline ends. This CDR3 region has 15 residues. This chain's CDR3 is CASSPSAGYAYEQYF. Written as DNA, the CDR3 is TGTGCCAGTAGTCCGTCGGCAGGGTACGCGTACGAGCAGTACTTC.

The rearrangement joins TRBV25-1 to TRBJ2-1; 10 bases match TRBD2. Trimming at V came to 3 bases and at J to 12 bases, leaving 5 bases not matched to a gene. This CDR3 region has 13 residues. Looked up from germline, CDR1 is MGHDK and CDR2 is SYGVNS. The CDR3 loop reads CASSDSGGRGQFF. CDR3 nucleotides: TGTGCCAGCAGTGATAGCGGGGGGCGAGGGCAGTTCTTC.

Concerning this clone: One end of the junction does not line up with germline, which may come from a read error. V and J are TRBV7-9 and TRBJ2-2; D remains ambiguous. CDR3 length: 13 residues. Per germline, CDR1 SEHNR and CDR2 FQNEAQ (reference sequence). The CDR3 nucleotides read TGTGCCAGCAGCTTAAGCATCACCCGGGAGCTGTTTTTT. This sequence encodes CASSLSITRELFF.

CDR3: CASSLGGEKFNEQFF. Here the CDR3 DNA reads TGTGCCAGCAGCCTGGGGGGGGAAAAATTCAATGAGCAGTTCTTC. The chain uses TRBV7-2 and TRBJ2-1; 7 bases map to TRBD2. The CDR3 consists of 15 residues. With V trimmed by 5 bases and J by 6 bases, 10 bases remained unmatched. Germline V gene lookup returns CDR1 SGHTA and CDR2 FQGNSA.

This clone was counted a single time. The chain links TRBV27 to TRBJ1-2; D remains unclear. CDR3 length: 13 amino acids. V dropped 4 bases and J dropped 4 bases, with 10 bases sitting between them. Germline-derived CDR1 and CDR2 are MNHEY and SMNVEV (reference sequence). The DNA of the CDR3 is TGTGCCAGCAGTTCTCAATACGGCTATGGCTACACCTTC. Translation: CASSSQYGYGYTF.

J is TRBJ1-5 and V is TRBV6-1; 9 nucleotides match TRBD1. The CDR3 is 17 amino acids. Trimming removed 0 bases from V and 3 bases from J; junction bases left unmatched: 6. In germline, CDR1 is MNHNS, CDR2 SASEGT. The CDR3 DNA is TGTGCCAGCAGTGAAGCCCACGGGACAGGGTACAATCAGCCCCAGCATTTT. Translated: CASSEAHGTGYNQPQHF.

The CDR3 coding sequence is TGTGCCAGTAGTAATATTCGGACAGGGGGCGGTGGTGGCTACACCTTC. Protein product: CASSNIRTGGGGGYTF. The J gene is TRBJ1-2, the V gene TRBV19, with 11 bases identical to TRBD1. Per germline, CDR1 LNHDA and CDR2 SQIVND (reference sequence). The CDR3 has 16 residues. V shed 4 bases and J 7 bases; nucleotides not matched to a gene: 11. Full variable domain (remainder filled in from reference TRBV19 and TRBJ1-2): DGGITQSPKYLFRKEGQNVTLSCEQNLNHDAMYWYRQDPGQGLRLIYYSQIVNDFQKGDIAEGYSVSREKKESFPLTVTSAQKNPTAFYLCASSNIRTGGGGGYTFGSGTRLTVV.

The rearrangement links TRBV7-2 to TRBJ2-5, with D perhaps TRBD1 (5 bases). The length of the CDR3 is 14 residues. Germline CDR1 reads SGHTA; CDR2 reads FQGNSA. V lost 1 base and J 1 base, leaving 7 bases between the germline ends. The CDR3 DNA reads TGTGCCAGCAGCTTAGGACAGCCCCAAGAGACCCAGTACTTC. Amino acid sequence: CASSLGQPQETQYF.

The chain couples TRBV19 to TRBJ2-5, with D perhaps TRBD1 (6 bases). The CDR3 contains 13 residues. Per the germline V gene, CDR1 is LNHDA and CDR2 is SQIVND (reference sequence). Trimming removed 10 bases from V and 5 bases from J, with 17 bases in between. The CDR3 spells CATAPQGQETQYF. Written as DNA, the CDR3 is TGTGCCACCGCCCCTCAGGGGCAGGAGACCCAGTACTTC.

The CDR3 region has the DNA TGTGCCAGCAGCTCTTGGGGACTAGCGGGAGGGGAGACCCAGTACTTC. It specifies CASSSWGLAGGETQYF. This chain joins TRBV5-5 and TRBJ2-5, with 16 bases that match TRBD2. J lost 5 bases, V lost 3 bases, and 4 bases had no gene match. CDR3 length: 16 residues. From germline, CDR1 is SGHKS and CDR2 YYEKEE (reference sequence).

The rearrangement uses TRBV7-9 and TRBJ1-5; TRBD1 aligns across 7 bases. Germline assignment: CDR1 SEHNR and CDR2 FQNEAQ (reference sequence). This CDR3 contains 16 residues. V was pared by 1 base and J by 4 bases, with 7 bases of the junction left unmatched. The CDR3 protein is CASSLGRGTANQPQHF. The DNA of the CDR3 is TGTGCCAGCAGCTTAGGGCGCGGGACAGCTAATCAGCCCCAGCATTTT.

Here the CDR3 DNA reads TGCGCCAGCAGCCAAGAGTCGGGGGGGAGGGGCAATGAGCAGTTCTTC. It specifies CASSQESGGRGNEQFF. The chain links TRBV4-3 to TRBJ2-1; the match to TRBD2 covers 8 bases. This CDR3 contains 16 residues. In germline, CDR1 is LGHNA, CDR2 YSLEER. V trimming: 0 bases; J trimming: 6 bases; junction bases outside the gene matches: 7.

This chain connects TRBV4-2 to TRBJ2-1; TRBD1 matches at 7 bases. CDR3 length: 15 residues. The germline V gene has CDR1 LGHNA and CDR2 YNFKEQ. Trimming took 0 bases from V and 4 from J; bases not matched to a gene: 3. CDR3 DNA: TGTGCCAGCAGCCAAGACCGGGACAGATACAATGAGCAGTTCTTC. Translating gives CASSQDRDRYNEQFF.

Details on this clone: The junction differs from germline at one of its ends, possibly a read error. V is TRBV18 and J is TRBJ1-5, with D perhaps matching TRBD1 (6 bases). The length of the CDR3 is 14 residues. Per the germline V gene, CDR1 is KGHSH and CDR2 is LQKENI. The CDR3 bases are TGTGCCAGCGCACCGGGACAAAGGGGTCAGCCCCAGCATTTT. This sequence encodes CASAPGQRGQPQHF.

The rearrangement joins TRBV7-8 to TRBJ2-2; D ambiguous. This CDR3 is 16 amino acids long. The V gene's germline CDR1 is SGHVS and CDR2 FQNEAQ. Trimming took off 5 bases at V and 3 bases at J, with 16 bases between the two ends. CDR3 DNA: TGTGCCAGCAGCCCAGGCCTCCCCGAGTACACCGGGGAGCTGTTTTTT. Residues: CASSPGLPEYTGELFF.

The chain is built from TRBV4-1 and TRBJ1-3; TRBD1 aligns across 9 bases. This CDR3 contains 15 residues. The germline V gene encodes CDR1 MGHRA and CDR2 YSYEKL. Trimming took 3 bases from V and 2 from J; bases not matched to a gene: 2. This CDR3 reads CASSQGQGPGNTIYF. CDR3 DNA sequence: TGCGCCAGCAGCCAGGGACAGGGACCTGGAAACACCATATATTTT.

The chain joins TRBV6-1 to TRBJ1-5; TRBD1 matches at 7 bases. The CDR3 spans 16 residues. Unmatched junction bases numbered 6, after V lost 0 bases and J lost 4 bases. Per the germline V gene, CDR1 is MNHNS and CDR2 is SASEGT. The CDR3: CASSEARTGVNQPQHF. The DNA of the CDR3 is TGTGCCAGCAGTGAAGCACGAACAGGGGTTAATCAGCCCCAGCATTTT.

The chain has TRBV23-1 and TRBJ2-7, with a weak D call TRBD2 (5 bases). TRBV23-1 is labeled an ORF, and its function is uncertain. This CDR3 spans 14 amino acids. Trimming pared 6 bases from V and 3 bases from J, leaving 15 bases between. CDR3 DNA: TGCGCCAGCAGCCCGGTAGTTCGGGGCTACGAGCAGTACGTC. As protein: CASSPVVRGYEQYV.